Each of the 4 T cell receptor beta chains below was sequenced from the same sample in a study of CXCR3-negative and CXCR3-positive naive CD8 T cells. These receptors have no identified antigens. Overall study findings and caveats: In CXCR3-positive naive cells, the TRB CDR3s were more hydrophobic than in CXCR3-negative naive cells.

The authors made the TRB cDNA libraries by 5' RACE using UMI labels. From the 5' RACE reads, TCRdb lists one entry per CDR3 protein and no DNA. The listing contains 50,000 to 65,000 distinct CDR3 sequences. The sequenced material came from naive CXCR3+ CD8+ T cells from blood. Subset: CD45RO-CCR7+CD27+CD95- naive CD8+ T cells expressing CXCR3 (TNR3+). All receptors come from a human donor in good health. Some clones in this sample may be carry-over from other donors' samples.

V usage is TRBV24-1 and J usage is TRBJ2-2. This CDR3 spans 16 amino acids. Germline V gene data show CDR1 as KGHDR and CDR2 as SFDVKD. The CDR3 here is CATSDPKNSATGELFF.

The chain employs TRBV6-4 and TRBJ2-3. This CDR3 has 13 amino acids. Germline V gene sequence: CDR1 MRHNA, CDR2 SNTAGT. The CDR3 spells CASSDSDTDTQYF.

CDR3 in amino acids: CASSLDSRQGDYEQYF. This chain connects TRBV11-2 to TRBJ2-7; TCRdb's D gene call, TRBD1, goes unchecked for lack of DNA. CDR1 and CDR2 (germline): SGHAT, FQNNGV. The CDR3 runs to 16 residues.

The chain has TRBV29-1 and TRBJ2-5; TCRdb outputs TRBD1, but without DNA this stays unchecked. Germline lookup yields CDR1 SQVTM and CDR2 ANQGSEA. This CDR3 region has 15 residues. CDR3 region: CSVDGIQGAEETQYF.